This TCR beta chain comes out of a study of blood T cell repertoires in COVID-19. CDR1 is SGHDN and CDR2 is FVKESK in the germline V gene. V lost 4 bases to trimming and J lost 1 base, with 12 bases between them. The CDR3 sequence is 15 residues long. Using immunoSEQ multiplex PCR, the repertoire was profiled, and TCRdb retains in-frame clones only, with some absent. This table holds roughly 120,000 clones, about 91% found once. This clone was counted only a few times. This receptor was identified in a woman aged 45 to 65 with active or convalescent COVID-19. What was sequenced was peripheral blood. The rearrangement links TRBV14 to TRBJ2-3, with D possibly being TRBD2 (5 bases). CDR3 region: CASSPGLARTDTQYF. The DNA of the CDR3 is TGTGCCAGCAGCCCAGGCCTAGCTCGCACAGATACGCAGTATTTT.